The 16 T cell receptor beta chains below all came from one sample that was sequenced in a study of T cells in Graves' hyperthyroidism and ophthalmopathy. Amplification of TCR beta CDR3 regions was performed using RNA transcripts as template. The HTBI primer set served for first-round RT-PCR of the TCR CDR3. TCRdb analysed the multiplex PCR reads with MiXCR anew, one entry per CDR3 protein. Here the sample spans fewer than 450,000 distinct CDR3 sequences, around 15% being singletons. The specimen sequenced was blood. Source of these receptors: a woman in her fifties or sixties with Graves' ophthalmopathy.

This clonotype showed up just a few times. The V gene is TRBV29-1, the J gene TRBJ2-6; D is uncertain. Per the germline V gene, CDR1 is SQVTM and CDR2 is ANQGSEA. The CDR3 runs to 14 residues. Trimming removed 4 bases from V and 0 bases from J, with 7 bases in between. The CDR3 reads CSVVLDSGANVLTF. The DNA of the CDR3 is TGCAGCGTTGTGTTGGACTCTGGGGCCAACGTCCTGACTTTC.

The V and J genes are TRBV2 and TRBJ2-7; maybe TRBD1 (6 bases). V was clipped by 5 bases and J by 5 bases, with 13 bases between them. Germline CDR1 SNHLY, CDR2 FYNNEI. The CDR3 is 13 residues long. The CDR3 is CASSLHRANEQYF. The CDR3 nucleotides are TGTGCCAGCAGTCTCCACAGGGCTAACGAGCAGTACTTC. The variable domain in full, completed from reference TRBV2 and TRBJ2-7, reads EPEVTQTPSHQVTQMGQEVILRCVPISNHLYFYWYRQILGQKVEFLVSFYNNEISEKSEIFDDQFSVERPDGSNFTLKIRSTKLEDSAMYFCASSLHRANEQYFGPGTRLTVT.

This clonotype was picked up a small number of times. The gene calls are TRBV19 and TRBJ2-3, with 9 positions matching TRBD2. The V and J ends lost 5 bases and 6 bases, in that order; junction bases with no gene match: 12. From germline, CDR1 is LNHDA and CDR2 SQIVND (reference sequence). This CDR3 has 16 residues. The CDR3 loop is CASSLGTSPRSDTQYF. Here the CDR3 DNA reads TGTGCCAGTAGTTTGGGGACTAGCCCAAGATCGGATACGCAGTATTTT.

Many counts were recorded for this clonotype. V usage is TRBV24-1 and J usage is TRBJ2-1; 16 nucleotides match TRBD2. The CDR3 covers 16 residues. After removal of 4 bases from V and 9 bases from J, the junction contained 5 bases not matched to a gene. Per germline, CDR1 KGHDR and CDR2 SFDVKD. The CDR3 DNA follows: TGTGCCACCAGTGAACCCGGGACTAGCGGGAGGGGTGAGCAGTTCTTC. Translated, it gives CATSEPGTSGRGEQFF.

This clonotype was detected many times. The chain combines TRBV15 with TRBJ1-5; D gene uncertain. This CDR3 spans 14 amino acids. V was pared by 7 bases and J by 0 bases, with 10 bases between. Germline V gene lookup returns CDR1 LNHNV and CDR2 YYDKDF (reference sequence). The CDR3 is CATNKGSSNQPQHF. Here the CDR3 DNA reads TGTGCCACCAACAAAGGGAGTAGCAATCAGCCCCAGCATTTT.

This clonotype came up many times. This chain uses TRBV3-1 with TRBJ1-1; 9 nucleotides align to TRBD1. Looked up from germline, CDR1 is LGHDT and CDR2 is YNNKEL (reference sequence). The CDR3 has 18 amino acids. Trimming removed 4 bases from V and 5 bases from J; junction bases left unmatched: 17. Here the CDR3 DNA reads TGTGCCAGCAGCCCGGCAGGGGACAGGGTAAGGCCCAGGACTGAAGCTTTCTTT. It specifies CASSPAGDRVRPRTEAFF.

There are many counts of this clonotype. This chain connects TRBV6-5 to TRBJ1-2, with TRBD1 as a possible D gene (6 bases). Trimming pared 2 bases from V and 6 bases from J, leaving 22 bases between. CDR1 and CDR2 (germline): MNHEY, SVGAGI. CDR3 length: 17 residues. This CDR3 is CASSYISRGGRTNGYTF. The CDR3 coding sequence is TGTGCCAGCAGTTACATCTCCCGGGGGGGGCGCACTAATGGCTACACCTTC.

Ten or more counts support this clonotype. The chain employs TRBV30 and TRBJ1-1; the D gene is possibly TRBD1 (5 bases). Per germline, CDR1 GTSNPN and CDR2 SVGIG (reference sequence). The CDR3 length is 12 residues. With 5 bases removed from V and 0 bases from J, the gap between germline ends came to 7 bases. The CDR3 bases are TGTGCCTGGGGGGGGGTGAACACTGAAGCTTTCTTT. It encodes CAWGGVNTEAFF.

This clonotype was recorded many times. This chain uses TRBV5-1 with TRBJ2-7; D is unclear. This CDR3 is 14 amino acids long. Germline V CDR1 and CDR2: SGHRS, YFSETQ. The ends were cut back, 4 bases at V and 4 bases at J, with 15 bases in the middle. The CDR3 reads CASSQVTNGYEQYF. DNA for the CDR3: TGCGCCAGCAGCCAAGTCACCAACGGGTACGAGCAGTACTTC.

There are many counts of this clonotype. The J gene is TRBJ2-1, the V gene TRBV5-1, with D perhaps assigned TRBD1 or TRBD2 (5 bases each). The germline CDR1 and CDR2 sequences are SGHRS and YFSETQ. The CDR3 runs to 15 residues. The V gene lost 3 bases and the J gene lost 10 bases, with 20 bases spanning the gap. CDR3 loop: CASSSQALGVGEQFF. CDR3 sequence (DNA): TGCGCCAGCAGCTCACAGGCCCTGGGGGTTGGAGAGCAGTTCTTC.

The chain uses TRBV14 and TRBJ2-1; 8 bases match TRBD2. Germline loops: CDR1 SGHDN, CDR2 FVKESK. V trimming: 2 bases; J trimming: 1 base; junction bases outside the gene matches: 7. The CDR3 sequence is 17 residues long. CDR3 loop: CASSQNSGIGSYNEQFF. The CDR3 DNA is TGTGCCAGCAGCCAAAATAGCGGGATAGGGTCCTACAATGAGCAGTTCTTC. Looking up the rest from reference TRBV14 and TRBJ2-1 gives the full variable domain: EAGVTQFPSHSVIEKGQTVTLRCDPISGHDNLYWYRRVMGKEIKFLLHFVKESKQDESGMPNNRFLAERTGGTYSTLKVQPAELEDSGVYFCASSQNSGIGSYNEQFFGPGTRLTVL.

This clonotype was counted at least ten times. The chain carries TRBV28 and TRBJ2-7; 11 bases are shared with TRBD1. Germline CDR1 is MDHEN and CDR2 is SYDVKM. CDR3 length: 15 amino acids. V gave up 5 bases and J gave up 5 bases; unmatched junction bases: 8. CDR3 residues: CASSTPGQGADEQYF. The CDR3 DNA follows: TGTGCCAGCAGTACCCCAGGACAGGGGGCGGACGAGCAGTACTTC.

Ten or more counts support this clonotype. The chain is built from TRBV30 and TRBJ2-7; weak D call: TRBD2 (5 bases). The germline V and J ends were trimmed by 0 bases and 3 bases, with 15 bases remaining between them. Looked up from germline, CDR1 is GTSNPN and CDR2 is SVGIG (reference sequence). The CDR3 extends over 15 amino acids. The CDR3 coding sequence is TGTGCCTGGAGTGTACCCATCGGACTCTACTACGAGCAGTACTTC. Translation: CAWSVPIGLYYEQYF.

The chain recombines TRBV5-1 with TRBJ2-7; D perhaps matches TRBD1 (6 bases). Looked up from germline, CDR1 is SGHRS and CDR2 is YFSETQ. V was clipped by 4 bases and J by 5 bases, with 16 bases between them. CDR3 length: 14 residues. CDR3 DNA: TGCGCCAGCAGCCAGGGACAATTGGGGAACGAGCAGTACTTC. Amino acid sequence: CASSQGQLGNEQYF.

This clonotype was seen at least ten times. The genes are TRBV5-1 and TRBJ2-3, with TRBD2 matching over 8 bases. Germline lookup yields CDR1 SGHRS and CDR2 YFSETQ. The J segment lost 6 bases and the V segment lost 0 bases, leaving 9 bases of the junction unmatched. The CDR3 runs to 16 residues. CDR3 DNA sequence: TGCGCCAGCAGCTTGGAAGGTAGCGGGGACTACGATACGCAGTATTTT. Amino acid sequence: CASSLEGSGDYDTQYF.

This clonotype turned up a few times. The chain joins TRBV6-2 or TRBV6-3 to TRBJ2-5; 14 nucleotides line up with TRBD2. J was trimmed by 5 bases and V by 6 bases; bases with no gene match: 20. The CDR3 extends over 20 amino acids. The germline V gene encodes CDR1 MNHEY and CDR2 SVGEGT. The CDR3 loop reads CASSREPLGLAGVMMETQYF. In DNA form, the CDR3 reads TGTGCCAGCAGCCGGGAACCCCTGGGACTAGCGGGAGTGATGATGGAGACCCAGTACTTC.